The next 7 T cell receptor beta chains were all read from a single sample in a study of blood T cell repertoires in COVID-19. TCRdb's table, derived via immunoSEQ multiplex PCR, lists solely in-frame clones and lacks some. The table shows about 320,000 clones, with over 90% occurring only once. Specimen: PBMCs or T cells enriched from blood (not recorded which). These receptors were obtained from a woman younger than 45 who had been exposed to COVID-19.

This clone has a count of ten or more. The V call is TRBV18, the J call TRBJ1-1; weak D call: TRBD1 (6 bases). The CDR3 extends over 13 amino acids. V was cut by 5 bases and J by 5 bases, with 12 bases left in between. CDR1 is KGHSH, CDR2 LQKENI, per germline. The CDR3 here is CASSMSGATEAFF. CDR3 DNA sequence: TGTGCCAGCTCAATGTCAGGGGCTACTGAAGCTTTCTTT.

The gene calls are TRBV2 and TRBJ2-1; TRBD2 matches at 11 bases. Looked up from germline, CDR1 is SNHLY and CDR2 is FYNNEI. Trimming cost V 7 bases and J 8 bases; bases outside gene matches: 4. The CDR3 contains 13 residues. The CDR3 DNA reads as TGTGCCAGCACTAGCGGGGGGATAGATGAGCAGTTCTTC. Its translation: CASTSGGIDEQFF.

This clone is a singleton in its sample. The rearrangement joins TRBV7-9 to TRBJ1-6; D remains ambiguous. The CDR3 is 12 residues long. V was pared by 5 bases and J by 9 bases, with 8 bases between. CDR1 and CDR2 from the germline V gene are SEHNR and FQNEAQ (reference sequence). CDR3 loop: CASSLSLSPLHF. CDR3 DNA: TGTGCCAGCAGCCTTAGTCTTTCACCCCTCCACTTT.

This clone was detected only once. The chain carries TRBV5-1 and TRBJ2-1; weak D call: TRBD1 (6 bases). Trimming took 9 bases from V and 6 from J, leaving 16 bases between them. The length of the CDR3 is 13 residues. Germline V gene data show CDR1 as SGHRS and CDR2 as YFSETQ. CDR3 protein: CATAGQGPNEQFF. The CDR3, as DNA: TGCGCCACCGCAGGCCAGGGGCCCAATGAGCAGTTCTTC.

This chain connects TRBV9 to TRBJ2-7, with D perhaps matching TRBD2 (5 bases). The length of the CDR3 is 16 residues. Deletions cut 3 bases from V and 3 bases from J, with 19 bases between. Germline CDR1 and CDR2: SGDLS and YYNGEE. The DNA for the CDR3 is TGTGCCAGCAGCGCCGGGGTTGGAGGCGGAATCTACGAGCAGTACTTC. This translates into CASSAGVGGGIYEQYF.

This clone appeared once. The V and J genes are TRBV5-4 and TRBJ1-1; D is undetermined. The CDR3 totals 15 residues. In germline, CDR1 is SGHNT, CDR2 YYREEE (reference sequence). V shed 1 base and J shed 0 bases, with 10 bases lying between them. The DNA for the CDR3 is TGTGCCAGCAGCTTGCCAAACGGGGTGAACACTGAAGCTTTCTTT. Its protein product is CASSLPNGVNTEAFF.

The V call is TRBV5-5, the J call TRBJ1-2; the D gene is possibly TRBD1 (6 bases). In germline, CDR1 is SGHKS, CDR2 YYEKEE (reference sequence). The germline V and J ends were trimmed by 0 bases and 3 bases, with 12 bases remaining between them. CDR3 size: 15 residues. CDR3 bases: TGTGCCAGCAGCTTGGCCGGGGGGCGGGACTATGGCTACACCTTC. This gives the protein CASSLAGGRDYGYTF.